The sequence of this TCR beta chain was determined in a study of blood T cell repertoires in COVID-19. This CDR3 has 13 amino acids. Germline V gives CDR1 SNHLY, CDR2 FYNNEI. In its sample, this clone was seen a few times. Its ends do not fully match the called genes, so a read error is possible. Sequenced by immunoSEQ multiplex PCR; TCRdb stores in-frame clones only, minus some. Of about 140,000 clones in the sample, 84% were seen once. V usage is TRBV2 and J usage is TRBJ1-1, with TRBD1 as a possible D gene (5 bases). The receptor's source is a man aged 25-45 years with COVID-19, enrolled during active disease. Sequenced sample: peripheral blood. The CDR3 here is CASSEDSYTEAFF. Here the CDR3 DNA reads TGTGCCAGCAGCGAAGACAGCTACACTGAAGCTTTCTTT.